Below, 16 T cell receptor beta chains from the same sample are listed, as sequenced in a study of cytomegalovirus exposure and HLA in healthy donors. The PCR ran on 60 Vbeta and 13 Jbeta primers. Sequenced by immunoSEQ multiplex PCR; TCRdb stores in-frame clones only, minus some. Of 150,000 to 200,000 clones listed, roughly 80% are singletons. Material for sequencing was PBMCs. These receptor sequences come from a man between 25 and 39 years old in good health and CMV-seronegative.

Details on this clone: The missing conserved phenylalanine or tryptophan at the end of this CDR3 makes a read error likely. V is TRBV28 and J is TRBJ1-2; D may be TRBD1 (6 bases). This CDR3 is built from 14 residues. Germline CDR1 MDHEN, CDR2 SYDVKM. Trimming stripped 2 bases from V and 7 bases from J, with 14 bases between. CDR3 amino acids: CASSLPRTDRGYTL. DNA of the CDR3: TGTGCCAGCAGTTTACCTCGGACAGATCGTGGCTACACCCTC.

V is TRBV28 and J is TRBJ2-2; possible D gene TRBD1, 5 bases. CDR1 MDHEN and CDR2 SYDVKM come from the germline V gene. The CDR3 consists of 16 residues. V was trimmed by 1 base and J by 1 base, leaving 10 bases between them. CDR3 sequence: CASSLSDSRNTGELFF. DNA for the CDR3: TGTGCCAGCAGTTTATCTGACAGCCGGAACACCGGGGAGCTGTTTTTT.

This chain connects TRBV7-2 to TRBJ2-7, with D perhaps TRBD2 (6 bases). The germline V gene has CDR1 SGHTA and CDR2 FQGNSA. Deletions cut 5 bases from V and 0 bases from J, with 11 bases between. The CDR3 sequence is 14 residues long. The CDR3 DNA reads TGTGCCAGCAGCCGGACTACACTCTCCTACGAGCAGTACTTC. Amino acids: CASSRTTLSYEQYF.

This clone was recorded a few times. The V and J genes are TRBV29-1 and TRBJ2-3, with D maybe TRBD1 (6 bases). There are 14 residues in the CDR3. Germline assignment: CDR1 SQVTM and CDR2 ANQGSEA. Trimming removed 4 bases from V and 6 bases from J, with 17 bases in between. CDR3: CSVVLTGPGDTQYF. CDR3 nucleotide sequence: TGCAGCGTTGTCCTGACAGGCCCAGGGGATACGCAGTATTTT.

Comments on this clone: The conserved final phenylalanine or tryptophan is absent from the CDR3, which likely points to a read error. It is unclear where the CDR3 begins or ends on the DNA, so no DNA is shown, and the CDR3 is as TCRdb lists it. The chain joins TRBV29-1 to TRBJ1-1; the table's D gene call, TRBD1, was not cross checked with the DNA. Per germline, CDR1 SQVTM and CDR2 ANQGSEA. The CDR3 has 12 residues if both end residues are counted. The CDR3 sequence: CSVDLGTDPFPL.

V and J are TRBV9 and TRBJ2-7, with 8 nucleotides matching TRBD1. Germline-derived CDR1 and CDR2 are SGDLS and YYNGEE. This CDR3 is 15 amino acids long. Unmatched junction bases numbered 9, after V lost 3 bases and J lost 4 bases. The CDR3 here is CASSAGTGHFYEQYF. In DNA, the CDR3 is TGTGCCAGCAGCGCCGGGACAGGTCACTTTTACGAGCAGTACTTC.

The J gene is TRBJ2-3, the V gene TRBV7-3, with 15 bases lining up with TRBD2. V dropped 4 bases and J dropped 0; count of bases not matched to a gene: 5. Germline CDR1 is SGHTA and CDR2 is FQGTGA. The CDR3 is 18 residues long. The CDR3 spells CASSSGLAGGSSTDTQYF. The CDR3 coding sequence is TGTGCCAGCAGCTCGGGACTAGCGGGGGGATCTAGCACAGATACGCAGTATTTT.

This chain links TRBV18 with TRBJ2-3; D perhaps matches TRBD2 (5 bases). Per the germline V gene, CDR1 is KGHSH and CDR2 is LQKENI. The CDR3 is 17 amino acids. The ends were cut back, 6 bases at V and 4 bases at J, with 23 bases in the middle. In DNA form, the CDR3 reads TGTGCCAGCTCTCCCTGGGCTGGGAGACGGAGCGCAGATACGCAGTATTTT. Translation: CASSPWAGRRSADTQYF. Variable domain in full (rest from reference TRBV18 and TRBJ2-3): NAGVMQNPRHLVRRRGQEARLRCSPMKGHSHVYWYRQLPEEGLKFMVYLQKENIIDESGMPKERFSAEFPKEGPSILRIQQVVRGDSAAYFCASSPWAGRRSADTQYFGPGTRLTVL.

The chain couples TRBV28 to TRBJ1-1; no clear D. Germline values: CDR1 MDHEN, CDR2 SYDVKM. The CDR3 length is 13 residues. V shed 11 bases and J shed 4 bases, with 17 bases lying between them. The CDR3 sequence: CAHRSRRPTEAFF. Written as DNA, the CDR3 is TGTGCCCACCGGTCTAGGAGGCCCACTGAAGCTTTCTTT.

CDR3 in DNA: TGTGCCAGCAGTTACGAGCGGGGGATCTACGAGCAGTACTTC. It codes for CASSYERGIYEQYF. The V call is TRBV6-6, the J call TRBJ2-7; TRBD2 matches 8 bases. Germline CDR1 is MNHNY and CDR2 is SVGAGI (reference sequence). The CDR3 extends over 14 amino acids. The trim removed 2 bases at V and 3 bases at J, leaving 3 bases unmatched.

This chain joins TRBV28 and TRBJ2-2; the match to TRBD2 covers 13 bases. V gave up 5 bases and J gave up 10 bases; unmatched junction bases: 16. The CDR3 totals 18 residues. Germline V gene sequence: CDR1 MDHEN, CDR2 SYDVKM. The CDR3 DNA reads TGTGCCAGCAGTCCAATCCCCCCGGGACTAGCGGGGACGGAGGAGCTGTTTTTT. This encodes CASSPIPPGLAGTEELFF.

The chain has TRBV29-1 and TRBJ1-1, with D unclear. CDR1 and CDR2 from the germline V gene are SQVTM and ANQGSEA. CDR3 size: 14 residues. Trimming removed 7 bases at V and 0 bases at J, with 15 bases between. The CDR3 DNA sequence: TGCAGCGGGACGCGGACTCTTATGAACACTGAAGCTTTCTTT. Protein: CSGTRTLMNTEAFF.

This clone was counted only a few times. The CDR3 DNA sequence: TGTGCCAGCAGCTTACGGGGAGTTGACACCGGGGAGCTGTTTTTT. It is translated as CASSLRGVDTGELFF. The chain joins TRBV11-2 to TRBJ2-2, with D maybe TRBD2 (5 bases). The CDR3 is 15 amino acids. V lost 2 bases and J 3 bases, leaving 10 bases between the germline ends. Germline V gives CDR1 SGHAT, CDR2 FQNNGV.

This chain connects TRBV9 to TRBJ2-1; tentatively, D is TRBD2 (5 bases). This CDR3 has 16 residues. V lost 3 bases to trimming and J lost 0 bases, with 13 bases between them. From germline, CDR1 is SGDLS and CDR2 YYNGEE. The CDR3 spells CASSERAESSYNEQFF. DNA for the CDR3: TGTGCCAGCAGCGAGAGAGCGGAAAGCTCCTACAATGAGCAGTTCTTC. Based on the CDR3 plus reference TRBV9 and TRBJ2-1, the full variable domain is DSGVTQTPKHLITATGQRVTLRCSPRSGDLSVYWYQQSLDQGLQFLIQYYNGEERAKGNILERFSAQQFPDLHSELNLSSLELGDSALYFCASSERAESSYNEQFFGPGTRLTVL.

This clone was picked up one time. The J gene is TRBJ1-4, the V gene TRBV7-9; TRBD1 agrees at 7 bases. The CDR3 loop spans 15 amino acids. Germline-derived CDR1 and CDR2 are SEHNR and FQNEAQ (reference sequence). V trimming: 8 bases; J trimming: 7 bases; junction bases outside the gene matches: 13. The CDR3 DNA reads as TGTGCCAGCTCGGGGGACAGCCAGATTCGTGAAAAACTGTTTTTT. It specifies CASSGDSQIREKLFF. The full variable domain, its missing parts supplied by reference TRBV7-9 and TRBJ1-4, is DTGVSQNPRHKITKRGQNVTFRCDPISEHNRLYWYRQTLGQGPEFLTYFQNEAQLEKSRLLSDRFSAERPKGSFSTLEIQRTEQGDSAMYLCASSGDSQIREKLFFGSGTQLSVL.

V is TRBV6-5 and J is TRBJ1-4; D not resolved. Germline assignment: CDR1 MNHEY and CDR2 SVGAGI. Trimming removed 0 bases at V and 7 bases at J, with 6 bases between. This CDR3 spans 13 amino acids. The CDR3 is CASSYSTGEKLFF. In DNA form, the CDR3 reads TGTGCCAGCAGTTACTCAACCGGTGAAAAACTGTTTTTT.